The 30 T cell receptor beta chains below all came from one sample that was sequenced in a study of Graves' ophthalmopathy and Graves' hyperthyroidism. Using RNA transcripts, the TCR beta CDR3 regions were amplified. First-round RT-PCR relied on HTBI primers, and a second-round multiplex PCR came next. A single record per CDR3 protein comes from TCRdb applying MiXCR to the multiplex PCR reads. The table records approximately 380,000 distinct CDR3 sequences, more than 20% of them present only once. The source material was peripheral blood. The receptors derive from a woman between 18 and 30 years old with stable Graves' hyperthyroidism.

This clonotype was seen repeatedly, ten times or more. The V and J genes are TRBV28 and TRBJ2-7; D uncertain. The V gene's germline CDR1 is MDHEN and CDR2 SYDVKM. The CDR3 spans 12 residues. Trimming cost V 5 bases and J 2 bases, with 7 bases left between them. As DNA, the CDR3 is TGTGCCAGCAGTGCGTTCCCCTACGAGCAGTACTTC. It specifies CASSAFPYEQYF.

The sample holds many counts of this clonotype. The rearrangement uses TRBV10-3 and TRBJ2-2; 8 positions agree with TRBD2. The CDR3 length is 18 residues. V gave up 3 bases and J gave up 0 bases; unmatched junction bases: 9. CDR1 and CDR2 from the germline V gene are ENHRY and SYGVKD. The CDR3 coding sequence is TGTGCCATCAGTGACCCGAGGGGAGCGGGGGCGAACACCGGGGAGCTGTTTTTT. Translating gives CAISDPRGAGANTGELFF.

The table lists this clonotype with many counts. The chain employs TRBV7-3 and TRBJ1-1, with TRBD1 as a possible D gene (5 bases). The CDR3 spans 15 residues. Deletions cut 1 base from V and 1 base from J, with 10 bases between. Germline CDR1 and CDR2: SGHTA and FQGTGA. The CDR3 sequence: CASSLIRGPNTEAFF. In DNA, the CDR3 is TGTGCCAGCAGCTTAATTCGGGGCCCGAACACTGAAGCTTTCTTT.

This clonotype was detected many times. The chain uses TRBV6-2 or TRBV6-3 and TRBJ2-2; 7 bases map to TRBD2. The trim removed 5 bases at V and 7 bases at J, leaving 7 bases unmatched. Looked up from germline, CDR1 is MNHEY and CDR2 is SVGEGT. This CDR3 spans 14 amino acids. The CDR3 sequence is CASSPLGGVGELFF. CDR3 sequence (DNA): TGTGCCAGCAGTCCCTTGGGAGGGGTCGGGGAGCTGTTTTTT.

This clonotype was found many times. The chain employs TRBV2 and TRBJ1-1; no firm D call. The CDR3 length is 14 residues. Germline lookup yields CDR1 SNHLY and CDR2 FYNNEI. V was pared by 10 bases and J by 3 bases, with 18 bases between. The CDR3 sequence: CATSREGRDTEAFF. The CDR3 region has the DNA TGTGCCACCTCAAGGGAGGGTAGGGACACTGAAGCTTTCTTT.

The chain combines TRBV6-2 or TRBV6-3 with TRBJ2-2; TRBD2 agrees at 7 bases. The CDR3 is 15 amino acids. Trimming at V came to 2 bases and at J to 9 bases, leaving 9 bases not matched to a gene. Per the germline V gene, CDR1 is MNHEY and CDR2 is SVGEGT. The CDR3 nucleotides read TGTGCCAGCAGTTACGCGCGGGACGGGACTAGGGAGCTGTTTTTT. Its translation: CASSYARDGTRELFF.

Ten or more counts support this clonotype. The rearrangement joins TRBV6-5 to TRBJ1-2; D is uncertain. V was cut by 0 bases and J by 0 bases, with 5 bases left in between. CDR3 size: 14 residues. Per the germline V gene, CDR1 is MNHEY and CDR2 is SVGAGI. Here the CDR3 reads CASSYSMANYGYTF. The CDR3 region has the DNA TGTGCCAGCAGTTACTCGATGGCTAACTATGGCTACACCTTC.

This clonotype was observed at least ten times. The CDR3, as DNA: TGCAGCGTTGAAACAGAACGGGGCTATGGCTACACCTTC. This translates into CSVETERGYGYTF. The chain combines TRBV29-1 with TRBJ1-2, with D unclear. CDR1 SQVTM and CDR2 ANQGSEA come from the germline V gene. Trimming cost V 2 bases and J 4 bases, with 11 bases left between them. The CDR3 consists of 13 residues.

This clonotype was counted many times. The V call is TRBV4-1, the J call TRBJ1-6; D might be TRBD1 (5 bases). Per the germline V gene, CDR1 is MGHRA and CDR2 is YSYEKL. The CDR3 has 18 residues. V was cut by 3 bases and J by 0 bases, with 15 bases left in between. As DNA, the CDR3 is TGCGCCAGCAGCCACCCCCGGGACCCAAGCTCCTATAATTCACCCCTCCACTTT. As protein: CASSHPRDPSSYNSPLHF.

This clonotype was counted at least ten times. The chain combines TRBV28 with TRBJ1-3; D remains ambiguous. The germline V gene encodes CDR1 MDHEN and CDR2 SYDVKM. V was shortened by 5 bases and J by 0 bases, with 5 bases between the two germline ends. The CDR3 length is 13 residues. The CDR3 loop is CASSRISGNTIYF. CDR3 sequence (DNA): TGTGCCAGCAGTCGTATCTCTGGAAACACCATATATTTT.

The gene calls are TRBV6-1 and TRBJ1-1, with TRBD1 identical over 7 bases. The CDR3 is 17 residues long. Germline values: CDR1 MNHNS, CDR2 SASEGT. Unmatched junction bases numbered 13, after V lost 6 bases and J lost 0 bases. The CDR3 DNA reads as TGTGCCAGCAGCGAACAGGGGTTTTTAGTCATGAACACTGAAGCTTTCTTT. Amino acid sequence: CASSEQGFLVMNTEAFF.

The V call is TRBV12-3 or TRBV12-4, the J call TRBJ1-1; D gene unclear. V gave up 6 bases and J gave up 3 bases, with 17 bases separating them. The CDR3 runs to 15 residues. The CDR3 reads CASRPLVRAYTEAFF. For the CDR3, the DNA is TGTGCCAGCAGGCCGTTGGTTAGGGCGTACACTGAAGCTTTCTTT.

This clonotype was recorded many times. The V and J genes are TRBV12-3 or TRBV12-4 and TRBJ1-2; D is perhaps TRBD1 (6 bases). The length of the CDR3 is 14 residues. V gave up 3 bases and J gave up 4 bases, with 12 bases separating them. CDR3 nucleotides: TGTGCCAGCAGTTTGGCCAGGGGCCTCTATGGCTACACCTTC. Protein sequence: CASSLARGLYGYTF.

This clonotype was detected ten times or more. The chain combines TRBV6-2 or TRBV6-3 with TRBJ2-5; D tentatively reads TRBD1 or TRBD2 (5 bases each). Germline-derived CDR1 and CDR2 are MNHEY and SVGEGT. V shed 4 bases and J shed 4 bases, with 16 bases lying between them. This CDR3 has 15 residues. The CDR3 nucleotides read TGTGCCAGCAGTTTCAGTTCCGGGACCGCAGAGACCCAGTACTTC. It translates to CASSFSSGTAETQYF.

This clonotype occurred many times. The V gene is TRBV6-5, the J gene TRBJ1-5, with D unresolved. This CDR3 region has 15 residues. Germline V gene data show CDR1 as MNHEY and CDR2 as SVGAGI. Deletions cut 2 bases from V and 3 bases from J, with 11 bases between. CDR3 sequence reads: CASSYGPQYNQPQHF. CDR3 coding DNA: TGTGCCAGCAGTTACGGCCCGCAGTACAATCAGCCCCAGCATTTT.

The V and J genes are TRBV18 and TRBJ1-1; D not certain. Germline V gene data show CDR1 as KGHSH and CDR2 as LQKENI. V was trimmed by 6 bases and J by 1 base, leaving 12 bases between them. The CDR3 length is 14 residues. The CDR3: CASSSGPGNTEAFF. CDR3 DNA sequence: TGTGCCAGCTCCTCCGGTCCGGGGAACACTGAAGCTTTCTTT.

This clonotype was counted at least ten times. This chain uses TRBV6-5 with TRBJ2-4; 7 bases map to TRBD2. This CDR3 is 15 amino acids long. The junction had 2 bases not matched to a gene; V was cut back by 3 bases and J by 0 bases. Germline loops: CDR1 MNHEY, CDR2 SVGAGI. This chain's CDR3 is CASSYLAGAKNIQYF. The CDR3 region has the DNA TGTGCCAGCAGTTATTTAGCGGGAGCCAAAAACATTCAGTACTTC.

The rearrangement uses TRBV6-2 or TRBV6-3 and TRBJ1-1; a weak D match, TRBD1 (5 bases). The CDR3 spans 15 residues. The ends were cut back, 0 bases at V and 1 base at J, with 9 bases in the middle. Germline values: CDR1 MNHEY, CDR2 SVGEGT. CDR3: CASSYSFQGNTEAFF. CDR3 bases: TGTGCCAGCAGTTACTCGTTCCAGGGGAACACTGAAGCTTTCTTT.

Ten or more counts support this clonotype. The chain employs TRBV2 and TRBJ2-6; TRBD2 is a possible D gene (5 bases). CDR1 and CDR2 from the germline V gene are SNHLY and FYNNEI. The CDR3 consists of 15 residues. V lost 6 bases to trimming and J lost 3 bases, with 12 bases between them. The CDR3 spells CASRVEGVGANVLTF. The DNA of the CDR3 is TGTGCCAGCAGGGTAGAGGGTGTTGGGGCCAACGTCCTGACTTTC.

There are many counts of this clonotype. The chain recombines TRBV5-4 with TRBJ1-2; D perhaps matches TRBD1 (6 bases). The germline V and J ends were trimmed by 1 base and 4 bases, with 8 bases remaining between them. Germline V gives CDR1 SGHNT, CDR2 YYREEE (reference sequence). The CDR3 runs 13 residues. The DNA for the CDR3 is TGTGCCAGCAGCTTGCAGGGGACCTATGGCTACACCTTC. It yields the protein CASSLQGTYGYTF.

This clonotype was detected many times. The chain uses TRBV10-3 and TRBJ2-7, with D unresolved. Germline V CDR1 and CDR2: ENHRY, SYGVKD. This CDR3 region has 14 residues. V lost 4 bases, J lost 2 bases, and 12 bases lay in between. CDR3 bases: TGTGCCATCAGTGTACCAGGTTCTACCTACGAGCAGTACTTC. Amino acid sequence: CAISVPGSTYEQYF.

There are many counts of this clonotype. CDR3 protein: CASSRRDTGELFF. The DNA for the CDR3 is TGTGCCAGCAGCCGGAGGGACACCGGGGAGCTGTTTTTT. The chain carries TRBV6-5 and TRBJ2-2, with D tentatively TRBD2 (6 bases). Trimming cost V 6 bases and J 3 bases, with 8 bases left between them. From germline, CDR1 is MNHEY and CDR2 SVGAGI. This CDR3 is built from 13 residues.

The chain joins TRBV30 to TRBJ2-6; D ambiguous. Trimming took off 4 bases at V and 5 bases at J, with 9 bases between the two ends. CDR3 length: 13 amino acids. From germline, CDR1 is GTSNPN and CDR2 SVGIG (reference sequence). As DNA, the CDR3 is TGTGCCTGGACTAACCTCTGGGCCAACGTCCTGACTTTC. This codes for CAWTNLWANVLTF.

In its sample, this clonotype was seen many times. The CDR3, as DNA: TGTGCCAGCAGTGAATTTGGGGGGGTCCAGCCCCAGCATTTT. Its protein is CASSEFGGVQPQHF. V usage is TRBV25-1 and J usage is TRBJ1-5, with a possible D match to TRBD1 (5 bases). The germline V gene has CDR1 MGHDK and CDR2 SYGVNS. The CDR3 consists of 14 residues. Trimming shortened V by 1 base and J by 7 bases, and 11 bases separated the two germline ends. The variable domain in full, completed from reference TRBV25-1 and TRBJ1-5, reads EADIYQTPRYLVIGTGKKITLECSQTMGHDKMYWYQQDPGMELHLIHYSYGVNSTEKGDLSSESTVSRIRTEHFPLTLESARPSHTSQYLCASSEFGGVQPQHFGDGTRLSIL.

This clonotype was counted at least ten times. This sequence joins TRBV6-1 and TRBJ2-6, with D perhaps being TRBD1 or TRBD2 (5 bases each). This CDR3 has 17 residues. CDR1 is MNHNS and CDR2 is SASEGT in the germline V gene. V was pared by 6 bases and J by 0 bases, with 15 bases between. The CDR3 DNA follows: TGTGCCAGCAGCCTTGGGACCGGAAGCTCTGGGGCCAACGTCCTGACTTTC. Translated: CASSLGTGSSGANVLTF.

The table lists this clonotype with many counts. The genes are TRBV12-3 or TRBV12-4 and TRBJ2-4; a possible D gene is TRBD1 (5 bases). V lost 6 bases to trimming and J lost 2 bases, with 11 bases between them. The CDR3 consists of 14 residues. The CDR3 DNA reads as TGTGCCAGCAGCTGGCAGGGATCCAAAAACATTCAGTACTTC. It yields the protein CASSWQGSKNIQYF.

This clonotype was seen ten or more times. The chain carries TRBV6-5 and TRBJ2-5, with D uncertain. CDR3 size: 13 residues. The germline V gene encodes CDR1 MNHEY and CDR2 SVGAGI. V was trimmed by 2 bases and J by 5 bases, leaving 9 bases between them. As DNA, the CDR3 is TGTGCCAGCAGTTACGCTCGGACCGAGACCCAGTACTTC. As protein: CASSYARTETQYF.

Many counts were recorded for this clonotype. This chain connects TRBV7-3 to TRBJ2-5; D remains unclear. Germline V gene lookup returns CDR1 SGHTA and CDR2 FQGTGA. This CDR3 region has 14 residues. Trimming took off 1 base at V and 5 bases at J, with 11 bases between the two ends. CDR3 coding DNA: TGTGCCAGCAGCTTAAATCCTACTTCGGAGACCCAGTACTTC. Translated: CASSLNPTSETQYF.

This clonotype occurred many times. A much larger clone is a single base away; this may be a read error. This rearrangement joins TRBV6-5 to TRBJ1-1; TRBD1 might be the D (5 bases). Germline V gene data show CDR1 as MNHEY and CDR2 as SVGAGI. The CDR3 consists of 13 residues. CDR3 nucleotide sequence: TGTGCCAGCAATTACGGGGGAGGCACTGAAGCTTTCTTT. Its translation is CASNYGGGTEAFF.

The J gene is TRBJ1-2, the V gene TRBV20-1, with no clear D. The CDR3 totals 13 residues. Germline values: CDR1 DFQATT, CDR2 SNEGSKA (reference sequence). V was shortened by 4 bases and J by 5 bases, with 14 bases between the two germline ends. CDR3 DNA: TGCAGTGCTATGAGAACAGAAACTTATGGCTACACCTTC. Its translation is CSAMRTETYGYTF.